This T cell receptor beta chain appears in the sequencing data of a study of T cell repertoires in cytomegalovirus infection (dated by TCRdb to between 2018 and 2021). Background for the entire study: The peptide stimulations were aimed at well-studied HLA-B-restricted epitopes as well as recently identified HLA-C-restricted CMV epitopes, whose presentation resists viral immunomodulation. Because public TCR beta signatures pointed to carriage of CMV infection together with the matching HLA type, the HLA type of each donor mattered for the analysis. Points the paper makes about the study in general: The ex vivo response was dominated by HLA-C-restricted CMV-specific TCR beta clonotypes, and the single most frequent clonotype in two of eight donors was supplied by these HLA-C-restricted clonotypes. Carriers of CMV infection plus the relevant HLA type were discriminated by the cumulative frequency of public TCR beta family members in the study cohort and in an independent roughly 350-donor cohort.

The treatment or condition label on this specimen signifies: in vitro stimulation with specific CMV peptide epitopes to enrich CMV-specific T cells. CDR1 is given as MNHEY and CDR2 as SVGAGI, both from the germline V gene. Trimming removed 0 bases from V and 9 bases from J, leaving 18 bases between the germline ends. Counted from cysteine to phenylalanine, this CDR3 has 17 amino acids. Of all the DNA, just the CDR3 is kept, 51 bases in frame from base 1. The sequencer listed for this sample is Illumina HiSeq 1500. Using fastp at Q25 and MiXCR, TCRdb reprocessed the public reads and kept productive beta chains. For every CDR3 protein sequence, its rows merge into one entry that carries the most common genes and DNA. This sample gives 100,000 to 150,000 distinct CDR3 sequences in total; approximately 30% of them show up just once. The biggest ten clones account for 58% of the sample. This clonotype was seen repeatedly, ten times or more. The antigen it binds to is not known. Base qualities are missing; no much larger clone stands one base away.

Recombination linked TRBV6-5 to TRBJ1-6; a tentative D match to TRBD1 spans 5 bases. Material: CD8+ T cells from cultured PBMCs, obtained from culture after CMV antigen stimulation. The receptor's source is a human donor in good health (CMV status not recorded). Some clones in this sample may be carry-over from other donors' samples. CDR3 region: CASSYSSRDGFGSPLHF. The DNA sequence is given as TGTGCCAGCAGTTACTCGTCCAGGGATGGGTTTGGTTCACCCCTCCACTTT.